The source of this T cell receptor (beta chain) is a study of early T cells in non-severe SARS-CoV-2 infection (dated by TCRdb to about 2021). As for the study more broadly: Bulk RNA from unsorted whole blood was used for TCR sequencing, so alpha and beta chains could not be paired.

The junction carries 17 bases between V and J, which are trimmed by 4 bases and 1 base respectively. Reading the germline V gene (reference sequence) gives CDR1 SEHNR and CDR2 FQNEAQ. The CDR3 sequence holds 16 residues, the cysteine and phenylalanine included. Only the CDR3 portion is preserved as DNA: 48 bases, with reading frame beginning at the first base. This clonotype has just a few counts. Which antigen it targets is not known. No qualities accompany the bases; no much larger clone lies one base away. What the research found in general, with its limitations: Matching against VDJdb was skewed toward anti-spike CD8 responses, likely underestimated virus-specific expansions, and missed private and CD4 specificities.

Set within a cohort of healthcare workers in London, UK, this nested case-control study involved weekly PCR testing of nasopharyngeal swabs along with blood sampling. Healthcare workers were recruited between 23 and 31 March 2020, during the week of the UK lockdown, and were followed weekly for up to roughly 15 weeks. The library was produced with 5' RACE. The sequencing machine was a NextSeq 500. In the TCR library protocol, unique molecular identifiers were attached to individual cDNA molecules to correct for PCR bias and sequencing error. Both TCR alpha and beta chains were sequenced, and tight co-correlation was observed between alpha and beta sequence abundances in each sample. Per the original workflow: Decombinator V4 was used to annotate the V gene, J gene and CDR3 of the TCR sequences. TCRs were defined as expanded if a significant change between any two time points was detected under a Poisson model with p below 0.0001. TCR abundances were normalised to the total number of TCRs sequenced per sample and were expressed as counts per million. TRAV1-2 paired with TRAJ12, TRAJ20 or TRAJ33 defined MAIT TCRs, while TRAV10 paired with TRAJ18 defined iNKT TCRs. A search of VDJdb, accessed on 1 November 2021, was run for TCRs annotated to CMV, EBV and SARS-CoV-2, with TCRs annotated for multiple antigens excluded. The public reads were run again by TCRdb, first through fastp at Q25 and then through MiXCR, and only productive beta chains were kept. Identical CDR3 protein sequences are pooled into one entry, listed with their most common genes and DNA. Clone size and V and J calls follow TCRdb, not the original study. Present in this sample are 65,000 to 80,000 distinct CDR3 sequences, roughly 13% of which were seen just once. Of the sample, less than 1.5% is held by the ten largest clones.

This TCR came from an adult who was a healthcare worker with PCR-confirmed SARS-CoV-2 infection or an uninfected control (not recorded which). Specimen: whole blood. The rearranged chain carries TRBV7-9 and TRBJ2-7; TRBD1 is a possible D gene, resting on 6 matching bases. The DNA reads TGTGCCAGCAGCTCCACAGGGCCGCATTTGTCCTACGAGCAGTACTTC. The encoded protein is CASSSTGPHLSYEQYF.